The rows below give T cell receptor beta chains drawn from one sample of a study of T cell responses to AZD1222 COVID-19 vaccine. Some clones are missing from TCRdb's copy, which holds only in-frame ones; the method was immunoSEQ multiplex PCR. Among approximately 74,000 clones, about nine tenths were seen once, and the ten largest hold about 2.5%. The sequencing used peripheral blood, collected on day 0 of AZD1222 vaccination. These TCRs come from an adult in good health. Each CDR3 is given with its conserved first and last residue. A D gene is named only where the DNA matches it firmly. The listing skips clone size in some rows; elsewhere it reads once, few, many or a size class.

V gene	clone size	J gene	D gene	CDR3 DNA	CDR3 protein
TRBV9	once	TRBJ2-3	TRBD2	TGTGCCAGCAGCGTAGGTGTAGCGGGGGGTTCAGATACGCAGTATTTT	CASSVGVAGGSDTQYF
TRBV19	NA	TRBJ1-3	NA	TGTGCCAGTAAACGGAACGAAGGAAACACCATATATTTT	CASKRNEGNTIYF
TRBV11-3	NA	TRBJ2-2	NA	TGTGCCAGCAGCTTTTTTTTGGGGGAGCTGTTTTTT	CASSFFLGELFF
TRBV15	medium-sized	TRBJ1-4	NA	TGTGCCACCAGCAGATCCAAGGGTCCAACTAATGAAAAACTGTTTTTT	CATSRSKGPTNEKLFF
TRBV7-9	NA	TRBJ2-1	TRBD2	TGTGCCAGCAGCCTCCACGGGAGGGGAACCTACAATGAGCAGTTCTTC	CASSLHGRGTYNEQFF
TRBV20-1	NA	TRBJ2-1	NA	TGCAGTGCCTCGGACAATGAGCAGTTCTTC	CSASDNEQFF
TRBV7-3	once	TRBJ2-1	NA	TGTGCCAGCAGCGTTCTAGCAAGCTCCTACAATGAGCAGTTCTTC	CASSVLASSYNEQFF
TRBV7-3	NA	TRBJ2-2	NA	TGTGCCAGCAGCGTGGGACCCCTCGCGAACACCGGGGAGCTGTTTTTT	CASSVGPLANTGELFF
TRBV11-1	once	TRBJ1-1	NA	TGTGCCAGCAGCTCTTCCGGACCTGGGACTGAAGCTTTCTTT	CASSSSGPGTEAFF
TRBV28	NA	TRBJ1-2	NA	TGTGCCAGCAACCTCGCCGGTGTCTATGGCTACACCTTC	CASNLAGVYGYTF
TRBV12-3/TRBV12-4	NA	TRBJ2-1	TRBD2	TGTGCCAGCAGTTTATTAAGGCGGGAGGAGCAGTTCTTC	CASSLLRREEQFF
TRBV27	NA	TRBJ2-7	TRBD2	TGTGCCAGCAATCGGACTAGCTGTGTCTACGAGCAGTACTTC	CASNRTSCVYEQYF
TRBV6-2/TRBV6-3	NA	TRBJ2-1	NA	TGTGCCAGCAGTTACAACACAGGGATCAGCTCCTACAATGAGCAGTTCTTC	CASSYNTGISSYNEQFF
TRBV6-6	NA	TRBJ1-4	TRBD1	TGTGCCAGCAGTCCACAGGGGGCGAGTGAAAAACTGTTTTTT	CASSPQGASEKLFF
TRBV2	NA	TRBJ2-3	TRBD2	TGTGCCAGCAGCTTCGGACTAGCGGGAACGGATACGCAGTATTTT	CASSFGLAGTDTQYF
TRBV19	NA	TRBJ1-6	NA	TGTGCCAGTAGTGGGCCGAATAATTCACCCCTCCACTTT	CASSGPNNSPLHF
TRBV7-5	NA	TRBJ1-1	NA	TGTGTCAGAAGCTTGGGATCGAACACTGAAGCTTTCTTT	CVRSLGSNTEAFF
TRBV4-3	NA	TRBJ2-6	NA	TGCGCCAGCAGCCAAGATTCAACGACTGGGGCCAACGTCCTGACTTTC	CASSQDSTTGANVLTF
TRBV10-3	NA	TRBJ1-1	TRBD1	TGTGCCATCAGGGATCGACAGGGGGCTGGGGTAGCTTTCTTT	CAIRDRQGAGVAFF
TRBV24-1	NA	TRBJ2-7	TRBD1	TGTGCCACCAGTGGGACCGGGACAGGGGTCTACGAGCAGTACTTC	CATSGTGTGVYEQYF
TRBV7-2	NA	TRBJ1-1	NA	TGTGCCAGCAGCTTAGGAGGCCGGAGGCAAGCTTTCTTT	CASSLGGRRQAFF
TRBV3-1/TRBV3-2	once	TRBJ1-5	NA	TGTGCCAGCAGCCAAGGGTGGCCGCCGAACCAGCCCCAGCATTTT	CASSQGWPPNQPQHF
TRBV14	NA	TRBJ1-1	NA	TGTGCCAGCAGCCACACCTGGGGGGGTCAGCGGGAAGCTTTCTTT	CASSHTWGGQREAFF
TRBV7-2	NA	TRBJ1-2	TRBD1	TGTGCCAGCAGCTTAGGAACAGGGGATAACTATGGCTACACCTTC	CASSLGTGDNYGYTF
TRBV3-1/TRBV3-2	NA	TRBJ1-5	NA	TGTGCCAGCAGCCAACAGGGTGGTCAGCCCCAGCATTTT	CASSQQGGQPQHF
TRBV20-1	NA	TRBJ2-6	NA	TGCAGTGCTAGTCCCGGGTATACTGGGGCCAACGTCCTGACTTTC	CSASPGYTGANVLTF
TRBV9	NA	TRBJ2-2	NA	TGTGCCAGCAGCGCAACAGGGGACTACACCGGGGAGCTGTTTTTT	CASSATGDYTGELFF
TRBV9	NA	TRBJ2-1	NA	TGTGCCAGCAGCTTACTGACGGCGGGCTACAATGAGCAGTTCTTC	CASSLLTAGYNEQFF
TRBV9	NA	TRBJ1-1	TRBD1	TGTGCCAGCAGCGTAGATGGGGACAGTAACACTGAAGCTTTCTTT	CASSVDGDSNTEAFF
TRBV20-1	NA	TRBJ2-1	TRBD2	TGCAGTGCTAGTAGCGGGGGGGGTTACAATGAGCAGTTCTTC	CSASSGGGYNEQFF
TRBV3-1/TRBV3-2	NA	TRBJ2-3	NA	TGTGCCAGCAGCCGACAACATTCCACAGGGTTGACAGATACGCAGTATTTT	CASSRQHSTGLTDTQYF
TRBV6-1	NA	TRBJ1-1	NA	TGTGCCAGCAGTGAACTGGGGAACACTGAAGCTTTCTTT	CASSELGNTEAFF
TRBV19	NA	TRBJ1-5	TRBD1	TGTGCCAGTAGTTACCCACAGGGGGTCAATCAGCCCCAGCATTTT	CASSYPQGVNQPQHF
TRBV6-6	NA	TRBJ2-3	NA	TGTGCCAGCAGTTACTCGGGACGAGGCACAGATACGCAGTATTTT	CASSYSGRGTDTQYF
TRBV15	NA	TRBJ1-1	NA	TGTGCCACCAGCAGACGGCCGGGGAACACTGAAGCTTTCTTT	CATSRRPGNTEAFF
TRBV20-1	NA	TRBJ1-5	NA	TGCAGTGCTAGTTCTAGCAATCAGCCCCAGCATTTT	CSASSSNQPQHF
TRBV7-2	NA	TRBJ1-4	NA	TGTGCCAGCAGCTCCGGACGGGGAGGGAATGAAAAACTGTTTTTT	CASSSGRGGNEKLFF
TRBV5-1	few	TRBJ2-2	NA	TGCGCCAGCAGCTTGGCCTTGGACACCGGGGAGCTGTTTTTT	CASSLALDTGELFF
TRBV7-2	NA	TRBJ2-5	NA	TGTGCCAGCAGCTCAAATCTAATCACAAAAGAAAAGACCCAGTACTTC	CASSSNLITKEKTQYF
TRBV12-3/TRBV12-4	once	TRBJ1-4	NA	TGTGCCAGCAGGGTAGACTCCAATGAAAAACTGTTTTTT	CASRVDSNEKLFF
TRBV18	NA	TRBJ2-7	TRBD1	TGTGCCAGCTCACCCCCCGGGACAGGGGGCGAGCAGTACTTC	CASSPPGTGGEQYF
TRBV4-1	NA	TRBJ1-4	NA	TGCGCCAGCAGCCGGGTCCGACAGGCTAATGAAAAACTGTTTTTT	CASSRVRQANEKLFF